This T cell receptor (beta chain) was captured by sequencing in a study of stem cell transplantation in POMP-related autoinflammatory disease. For the study at large: Hypothesis: faulty thymoproteasomes impair CD8+ T-cell selection, skewing TRB repertoires.

Of note for this clone: Its specificity is not known.

The CDR3 contains 15 residues. With 3 bases clipped from V and 0 bases from J, the junction kept 3 bases outside the gene matches. CDR1 is SGDLS and CDR2 is YYNGEE in the germline V gene. TCRdb's copy holds only in-frame clones and misses some; the assay was immunoSEQ multiplex PCR. This table holds some 4,900 clones, roughly 90% found once. Study results and caveats: PRAID patients trended toward lower TRB diversity and higher clonality in all analyzed T-cell subsets. In PRAID patients, the number of distinct TRB V-J gene pairings was restricted.

This chain uses TRBV9 with TRBJ1-5; 7 bases are shared with TRBD1. The clonotype was recovered from a human patient with POMP-related autoinflammation and immune dysregulation (PRAID). The T cells may partly be graft donor cells. The sample was CD8+ T cells from PBMCs, taken after stem cell transplantation. The CDR3 bases are TGTGCCAGCAGCGACGGGACAGCTAGCAATCAGCCCCAGCATTTT. Amino acid sequence: CASSDGTASNQPQHF.